This passage covers 7 T cell receptor beta chains from one sample sequenced in a study of cytomegalovirus exposure and HLA in healthy donors. The table came from immunoSEQ multiplex PCR; TCRdb's copy has only in-frame clones and leaves some out. The data show more than 300,000 clones, with more than 80% seen just once and over 0.75% held by the top ten. Sequencing was performed on PBMCs. Every receptor here comes from a woman under 30 in good health and CMV-seronegative.

The chain links TRBV7-9 to TRBJ1-2; D is unclear. Trimming stripped 5 bases from V and 8 bases from J, with 12 bases between. CDR3 length: 12 amino acids. CDR1 and CDR2 from the germline V gene are SEHNR and FQNEAQ (reference sequence). The DNA of the CDR3 is TGTGCCAGCAGCCCCAAGCCCGTAGGCTACACCTTC. Translating gives CASSPKPVGYTF.

V usage is TRBV6-1 and J usage is TRBJ2-5; maybe TRBD2 (6 bases). Germline CDR1 is MNHNS and CDR2 is SASEGT. The ends were cut back, 8 bases at V and 5 bases at J, with 18 bases in the middle. The CDR3 length is 14 residues. This CDR3 is CASGKNGGGETQYF. The CDR3 bases are TGTGCCAGCGGCAAGAACGGGGGTGGGGAGACCCAGTACTTC.

The rearrangement joins TRBV4-2 to TRBJ1-2; D call uncertain. The CDR3 is 16 amino acids. V shed 0 bases and J shed 3 bases, with 14 bases lying between them. Germline lookup yields CDR1 LGHNA and CDR2 YNFKEQ. The CDR3 spells CASSQDSRVSDYGYTF. The DNA for the CDR3 is TGTGCCAGCAGCCAAGATAGCCGGGTCTCGGACTATGGCTACACCTTC.

V is TRBV6-5 and J is TRBJ1-5; 10 bases map to TRBD1. This CDR3 is 15 amino acids long. V trimming: 4 bases; J trimming: 5 bases; junction bases outside the gene matches: 5. From germline, CDR1 is MNHEY and CDR2 SVGAGI. CDR3 DNA sequence: TGTGCCAGCAGTTTGTCGGGACAGGGGCATCAGCCCCAGCATTTT. This encodes CASSLSGQGHQPQHF.

The chain carries TRBV5-6 and TRBJ2-7; 10 bases align to TRBD1. Germline CDR1 is SGHDT and CDR2 is YYEEEE. V shed 2 bases and J 2 bases; nucleotides not matched to a gene: 4. The CDR3 extends over 15 amino acids. In nucleotides, the CDR3 is TGTGCCAGCAGCTTAGGGGGGACAGGGGCCTACGAGCAGTACTTC. As protein: CASSLGGTGAYEQYF.

The chain is built from TRBV11-2 and TRBJ2-7; D call uncertain. This CDR3 spans 15 amino acids. Germline loops: CDR1 SGHAT, CDR2 FQNNGV. V shed 0 bases and J shed 2 bases, with 11 bases lying between them. The CDR3 region is CASSLDLVRAYEQYF. CDR3 DNA sequence: TGTGCCAGCAGCTTAGATCTGGTGAGAGCCTACGAGCAGTACTTC. The complete variable domain, with remaining parts taken from reference TRBV11-2 and TRBJ2-7, reads EAGVAQSPRYKIIEKRQSVAFWCNPISGHATLYWYQQILGQGPKLLIQFQNNGVVDDSQLPKDRFSAERLKGVDSTLKIQPAKLEDSAVYLCASSLDLVRAYEQYFGPGTRLTVT.

The CDR3 loop reads CASSLDRGSGDEQFF. The CDR3 DNA reads TGTGCCAGCAGCCTAGACAGGGGTTCAGGGGATGAGCAGTTCTTC. V gene TRBV7-7 combines with J gene TRBJ2-1, with 8 bases identical to TRBD1. The CDR3 length is 15 residues. Germline V lookup: CDR1 SSHAT, CDR2 FNYEAQ (reference sequence). Trimming removed 5 bases from V and 8 bases from J; junction bases left unmatched: 11.